These 5 T cell receptor beta chains originate from one sample sequenced in a study of blood T cell repertoires in COVID-19 (dated by TCRdb to 2019 to 2021). The library came from the immunoSEQ multiplex PCR assay. Imported from immuneACCESS, the table was reduced by TCRdb to in-frame sequences with V and J called. These copies leave out some clones; in studies compared against another copy, an unresolved V gene accounts for under half, and the cause of the remainder is not known. Across this sample there are more than 200,000 clones, with around 83% seen only once. About 8.1% of the sample is in the top ten clones. The sequencing input was peripheral blood. The receptors were sampled from a woman aged 50 to 65 with acute or convalescent COVID-19.

The genes are TRBV2 and TRBJ1-1; 8 bases agree with TRBD1. J was trimmed by 5 bases and V by 6 bases; bases with no gene match: 5. Germline loops: CDR1 SNHLY, CDR2 FYNNEI. The CDR3 consists of 13 residues. The CDR3 nucleotides read TGTGCCAGCAGAGATCGGACAGGGACTGAAGCTTTCTTT. Translation gives CASRDRTGTEAFF.

The chain employs TRBV2 and TRBJ2-5; TRBD1 might be the D (5 bases). V gave up 8 bases and J gave up 4 bases, with 11 bases separating them. From germline, CDR1 is SNHLY and CDR2 FYNNEI. This CDR3 region has 12 residues. The CDR3 DNA reads TGTGCCAGCCAGGGTTTGAGAGAGACCCAGTACTTC. As protein: CASQGLRETQYF.

The rearrangement links TRBV2 to TRBJ2-1; 13 nucleotides line up with TRBD2. Germline CDR1 reads SNHLY; CDR2 reads FYNNEI. J lost 5 bases, V lost 7 bases, and 2 bases had no gene match. The CDR3 has 14 amino acids. The CDR3, as DNA: TGTGCCAGCACAGGACTAGCGGGGGACAATGAGCAGTTCTTC. Its protein product is CASTGLAGDNEQFF.

The genes are TRBV28 and TRBJ2-5; D gene uncertain. Germline CDR1 is MDHEN and CDR2 is SYDVKM. V gave up 3 bases and J gave up 2 bases, with 4 bases separating them. The CDR3 runs 12 residues. CDR3 sequence (DNA): TGTGCCAGCAGTTTGCGGCAAGAGACCCAGTACTTC. Protein sequence: CASSLRQETQYF.

The chain has TRBV7-5 and TRBJ1-2; TRBD1 is the table's D call and was not checked against the DNA. TRBV7-5 is assigned pseudogene status. The CDR3 is 15 residues long. As DNA, the CDR3 is TGTGCCAGAAGCTTAGGTGGCAGGTACCGCTATGGCTACACCTTC. This encodes CARSLGGRYRYGYTF.